This TCR beta chain originates from a study of blood T cell repertoires in COVID-19. Study in general: Samples came from the United States, Italy and Spain, spanning acute and convalescent COVID-19.

TCRdb's table, derived via immunoSEQ multiplex PCR, lists solely in-frame clones and lacks some. The sample records 60,000 to 75,000 clones, around 80% being singletons. The CDR3 consists of 11 residues. V lost 7 bases, J lost 4 bases, and 5 bases lay in between. Germline lookup yields CDR1 SNHLY and CDR2 FYNNEI. This clone was found once. The chain uses TRBV2 and TRBJ2-1; D is undetermined. Sequencing was carried out using peripheral blood. This clonotype was sampled from a woman older than 75 with acute or convalescent COVID-19. The CDR3 coding sequence is TGTGCCAGCACCCTGTACAATGAGCAGTTCTTC. This codes for CASTLYNEQFF.